The rows below give T cell receptor beta chains drawn from one sample of a study of blood T cell repertoires in COVID-19. TCRdb's table, derived via immunoSEQ multiplex PCR, lists solely in-frame clones and lacks some. The sample yields some 77,000 clones, around 88% seen once. The sequenced sample was peripheral blood. The receptors derive from a man younger than 45 with acute or convalescent COVID-19. The CDR3 runs from the conserved cysteine through the conserved F or W. D genes are given only for firm matches. For some rows the clone size is stated as once, few or many, or as a class when expanded; others skip it.

clone_size: .; d_call: .; v_call: TRBV7-2; j_call: TRBJ2-2; cdr3_aa: CASSPRVSTGELFF; cdr3_nt: TGTGCCAGCAGCCCGCGAGTTAGCACCGGGGAGCTGTTTTTT
clone_size: .; d_call: TRBD2; v_call: TRBV6-4; j_call: TRBJ2-3; cdr3_aa: CASSRAGESTDTQYF; cdr3_nt: TGTGCCAGCAGTCGAGCGGGAGAATCCACAGATACGCAGTATTTT
clone_size: .; d_call: TRBD1; v_call: TRBV7-9; j_call: TRBJ2-7; cdr3_aa: CASSPRDRVINEQYF; cdr3_nt: TGTGCCAGCAGCCCCCGGGACAGGGTAATCAACGAGCAGTACTTC
clone_size: .; d_call: .; v_call: TRBV19; j_call: TRBJ2-2; cdr3_aa: CASIGFGLSTGELFF; cdr3_nt: TGTGCCAGTATTGGTTTCGGTCTAAGCACCGGGGAGCTGTTTTTT
clone_size: .; d_call: .; v_call: TRBV27; j_call: TRBJ1-2; cdr3_aa: CASSLKPTGPYGYTF; cdr3_nt: TGTGCCAGCAGTCTGAAACCGACAGGTCCCTATGGCTACACCTTC
clone_size: .; d_call: TRBD1; v_call: TRBV7-2; j_call: TRBJ1-2; cdr3_aa: CASSPGQGASSFYTF; cdr3_nt: TGTGCCAGCAGCCCGGGACAGGGGGCGTCTAGTTTCTACACCTTC
clone_size: .; d_call: TRBD1; v_call: TRBV27; j_call: TRBJ2-2; cdr3_aa: CASSLKTGAGELFF; cdr3_nt: TGTGCCAGCAGTTTAAAGACAGGGGCCGGGGAGCTGTTTTTT
clone_size: .; d_call: .; v_call: TRBV28; j_call: TRBJ1-2; cdr3_aa: CASSLGGTKDYGYTF; cdr3_nt: TGTGCCAGCAGTTTAGGAGGCACAAAGGACTATGGCTACACCTTC
clone_size: .; d_call: .; v_call: TRBV15; j_call: TRBJ2-2; cdr3_aa: CATSTRTATGELFF; cdr3_nt: TGTGCCACCAGCACCCGGACTGCCACCGGGGAGCTGTTTTTT
clone_size: .; d_call: TRBD1; v_call: TRBV30; j_call: TRBJ1-5; cdr3_aa: CAWSVQVTGANQPQHF; cdr3_nt: TGTGCCTGGAGTGTACAAGTGACAGGGGCTAATCAGCCCCAGCATTTT
clone_size: once; d_call: .; v_call: TRBV5-8; j_call: TRBJ2-7; cdr3_aa: CASSLGTPYEQYF; cdr3_nt: TGTGCCAGCAGCTTGGGGACACCCTACGAGCAGTACTTC
clone_size: .; d_call: TRBD2; v_call: TRBV9; j_call: TRBJ2-5; cdr3_aa: CASTLGGDLTIETQYF; cdr3_nt: TGTGCCAGCACCCTCGGGGGGGACCTCACTATAGAGACCCAGTACTTC
clone_size: .; d_call: .; v_call: TRBV5-1; j_call: TRBJ2-1; cdr3_aa: CASSLAYEQFF; cdr3_nt: TGCGCCAGCAGTCTAGCCTATGAGCAGTTCTTC
clone_size: .; d_call: .; v_call: TRBV28; j_call: TRBJ2-4; cdr3_aa: CASRGGLPKSNQYF; cdr3_nt: TGTGCCAGCAGGGGCGGGCTCCCCAAGAGCAATCAGTACTTC
clone_size: .; d_call: .; v_call: TRBV5-4; j_call: TRBJ1-6; cdr3_aa: CASSRAAGAINSPLHF; cdr3_nt: TGTGCCAGCAGCCGAGCGGCAGGGGCCATAAATTCACCCCTCCACTTT